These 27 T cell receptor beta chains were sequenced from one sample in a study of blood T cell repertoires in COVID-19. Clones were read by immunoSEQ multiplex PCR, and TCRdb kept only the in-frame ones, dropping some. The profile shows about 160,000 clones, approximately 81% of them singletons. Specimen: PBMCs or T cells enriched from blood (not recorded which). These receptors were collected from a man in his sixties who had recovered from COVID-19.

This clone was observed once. In DNA form, the CDR3 reads TGTGCCAGCAGCAGCGGTTTGAACACTGAAGCTTTCTTT. Translated, it gives CASSSGLNTEAFF. V and J are TRBV7-7 and TRBJ1-1; D gene ambiguous. The V end lost 5 bases, the J end lost 0 bases, and 7 bases lay between the germline ends. This CDR3 has 13 residues. Germline values: CDR1 SSHAT, CDR2 FNYEAQ (reference sequence).

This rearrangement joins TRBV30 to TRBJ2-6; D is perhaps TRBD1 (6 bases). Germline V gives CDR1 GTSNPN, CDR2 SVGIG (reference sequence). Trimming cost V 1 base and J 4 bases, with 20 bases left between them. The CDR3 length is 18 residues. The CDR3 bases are TGTGCCTGGAGTGCCAACAGGGTATTGGGAAGGGGGGCCAACGTCCTGACTTTC. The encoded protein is CAWSANRVLGRGANVLTF.

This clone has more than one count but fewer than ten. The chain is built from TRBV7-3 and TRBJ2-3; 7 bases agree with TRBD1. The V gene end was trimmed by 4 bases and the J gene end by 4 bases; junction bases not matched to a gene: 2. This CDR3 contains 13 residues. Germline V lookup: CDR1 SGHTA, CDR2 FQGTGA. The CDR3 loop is CASSSTGADTQYF. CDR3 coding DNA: TGTGCCAGCAGCTCTACAGGGGCAGATACGCAGTATTTT.

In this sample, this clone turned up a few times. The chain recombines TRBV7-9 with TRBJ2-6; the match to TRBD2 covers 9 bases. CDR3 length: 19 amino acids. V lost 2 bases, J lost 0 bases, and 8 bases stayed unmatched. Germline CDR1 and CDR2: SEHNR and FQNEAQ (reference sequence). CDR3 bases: TGTGCCAGCAGCTTATCTAGCGGGACTTTCCACTCTGGGGCCAACGTCCTGACTTTC. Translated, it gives CASSLSSGTFHSGANVLTF. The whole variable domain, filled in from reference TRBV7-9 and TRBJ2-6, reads DTGVSQNPRHKITKRGQNVTFRCDPISEHNRLYWYRQTLGQGPEFLTYFQNEAQLEKSRLLSDRFSAERPKGSFSTLEIQRTEQGDSAMYLCASSLSSGTFHSGANVLTFGAGSRLTVL.

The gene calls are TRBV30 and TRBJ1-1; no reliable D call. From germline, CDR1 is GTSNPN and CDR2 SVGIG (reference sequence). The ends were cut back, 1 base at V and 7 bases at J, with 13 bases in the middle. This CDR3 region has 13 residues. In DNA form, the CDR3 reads TGTGCCTGGAGTGGGGTCAGACAAGATGAAGCTTTCTTT. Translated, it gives CAWSGVRQDEAFF.

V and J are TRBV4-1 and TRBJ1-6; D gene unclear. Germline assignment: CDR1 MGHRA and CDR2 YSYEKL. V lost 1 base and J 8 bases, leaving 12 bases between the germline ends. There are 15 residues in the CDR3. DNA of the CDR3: TGCGCCAGCAGCCAAGTGGGCAAGGTCGATTCACCCCTCCACTTT. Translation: CASSQVGKVDSPLHF.

CDR3: CASSLGATNEKLFF. Written as DNA, the CDR3 is TGTGCCAGCAGCTTAGGAGCAACTAATGAAAAACTGTTTTTT. The chain uses TRBV5-6 and TRBJ1-4; no clear D gene. The CDR3 consists of 14 residues. The germline CDR1 and CDR2 sequences are SGHDT and YYEEEE. Trimming cost V 2 bases and J 0 bases, with 5 bases left between them.

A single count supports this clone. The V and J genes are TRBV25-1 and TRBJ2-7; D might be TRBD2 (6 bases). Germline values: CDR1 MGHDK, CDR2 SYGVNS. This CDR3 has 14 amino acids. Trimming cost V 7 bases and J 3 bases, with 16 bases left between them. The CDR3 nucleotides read TGTGCCAGCACCGGTATTCTGGGGGGCTACGAGCAGTACTTC. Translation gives CASTGILGGYEQYF.

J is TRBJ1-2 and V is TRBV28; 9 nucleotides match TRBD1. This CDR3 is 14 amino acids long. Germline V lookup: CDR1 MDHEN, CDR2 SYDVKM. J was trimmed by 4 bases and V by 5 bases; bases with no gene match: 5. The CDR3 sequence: CASSTGTGRYGYTF. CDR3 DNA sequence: TGTGCCAGCAGTACCGGGACAGGGCGCTATGGCTACACCTTC.

CDR3 nucleotides: TGTGCCAGTAGTATCAGGGGGGTCGGACAAGGCTATGGCTACACCTTC. Its translation is CASSIRGVGQGYGYTF. The gene calls are TRBV19 and TRBJ1-2; 7 bases agree with TRBD1. The ends lost 3 bases at V and 4 bases at J; junction bases unmatched: 11. Germline V gene lookup returns CDR1 LNHDA and CDR2 SQIVND (reference sequence). This CDR3 has 16 residues.

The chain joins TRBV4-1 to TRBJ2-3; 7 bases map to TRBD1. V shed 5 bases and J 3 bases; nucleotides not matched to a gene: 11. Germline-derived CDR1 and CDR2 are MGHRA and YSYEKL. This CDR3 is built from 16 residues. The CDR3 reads CASSETKGGSTDTQYF. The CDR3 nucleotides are TGCGCCAGCAGCGAGACCAAAGGGGGCTCTACAGATACGCAGTATTTT.

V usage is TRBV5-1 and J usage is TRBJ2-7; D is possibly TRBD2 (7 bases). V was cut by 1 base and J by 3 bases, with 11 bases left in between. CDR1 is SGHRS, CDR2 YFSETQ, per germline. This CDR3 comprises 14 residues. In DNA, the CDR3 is TGCGCCAGCAGCTTGACAGGGAGGGTCTACGAGCAGTACTTC. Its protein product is CASSLTGRVYEQYF.

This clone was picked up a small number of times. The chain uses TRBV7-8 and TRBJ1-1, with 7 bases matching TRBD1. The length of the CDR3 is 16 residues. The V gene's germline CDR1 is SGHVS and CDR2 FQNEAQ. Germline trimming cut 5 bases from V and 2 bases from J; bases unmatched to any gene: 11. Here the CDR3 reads CASSLSGTVSNTEAFF. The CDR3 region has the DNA TGTGCCAGCAGCCTGTCCGGGACAGTCTCCAACACTGAAGCTTTCTTT.

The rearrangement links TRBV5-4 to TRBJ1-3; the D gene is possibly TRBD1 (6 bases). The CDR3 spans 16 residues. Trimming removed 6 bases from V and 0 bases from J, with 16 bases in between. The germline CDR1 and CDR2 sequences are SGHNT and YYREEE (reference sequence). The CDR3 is CASTSGGPSSGNTIYF. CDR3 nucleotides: TGTGCCAGCACCAGTGGGGGCCCCAGCTCTGGAAACACCATATATTTT.

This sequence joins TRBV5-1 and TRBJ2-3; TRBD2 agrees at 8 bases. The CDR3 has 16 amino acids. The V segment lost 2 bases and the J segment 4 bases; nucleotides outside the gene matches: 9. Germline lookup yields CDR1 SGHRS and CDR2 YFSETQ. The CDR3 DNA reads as TGCGCCAGCAGCTTCGCCAGCGGGGGTGGTTCAGATACGCAGTATTTT. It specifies CASSFASGGGSDTQYF.

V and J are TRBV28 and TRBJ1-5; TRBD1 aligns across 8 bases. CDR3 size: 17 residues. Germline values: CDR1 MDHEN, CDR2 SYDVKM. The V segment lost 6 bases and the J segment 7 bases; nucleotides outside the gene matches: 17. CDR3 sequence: CASSYGGQGSPGQPQHF. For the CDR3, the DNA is TGTGCCAGCAGCTACGGCGGACAGGGATCCCCAGGACAGCCCCAGCATTTT.

CDR3 sequence (DNA): TGTGCCAGCAGCCGTCCCGGGACTAGCGGATACAATGAGCAGTTCTTC. Translation: CASSRPGTSGYNEQFF. This chain uses TRBV11-1 with TRBJ2-1; 11 bases align to TRBD2. This CDR3 region has 16 residues. V shed 5 bases, J shed 4 bases, and the junction held 7 bases outside the gene matches. Germline V gives CDR1 SGHAT, CDR2 FQDESV (reference sequence).

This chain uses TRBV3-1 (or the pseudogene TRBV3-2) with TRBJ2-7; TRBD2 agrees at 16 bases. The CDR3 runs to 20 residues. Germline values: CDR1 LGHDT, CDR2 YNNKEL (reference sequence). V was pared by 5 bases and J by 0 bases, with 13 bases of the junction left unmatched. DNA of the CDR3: TGTGCCAGCAGCTCTCTACCCGGGACTAGCGGGAGGGCGAGCTCCTACGAGCAGTACTTC. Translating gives CASSSLPGTSGRASSYEQYF.

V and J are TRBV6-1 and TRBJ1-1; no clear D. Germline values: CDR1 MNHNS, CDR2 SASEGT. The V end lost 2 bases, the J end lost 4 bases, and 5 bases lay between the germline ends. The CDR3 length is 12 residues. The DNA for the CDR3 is TGTGCCAGCAGTGAACGGGGCACTGAAGCTTTCTTT. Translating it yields CASSERGTEAFF.

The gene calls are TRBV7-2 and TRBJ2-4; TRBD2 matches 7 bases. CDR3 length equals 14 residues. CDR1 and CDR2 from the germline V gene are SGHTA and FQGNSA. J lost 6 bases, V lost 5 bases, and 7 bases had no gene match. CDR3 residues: CASSPGLVGNIQYF. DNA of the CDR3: TGTGCCAGCAGCCCTGGACTAGTTGGAAACATTCAGTACTTC.

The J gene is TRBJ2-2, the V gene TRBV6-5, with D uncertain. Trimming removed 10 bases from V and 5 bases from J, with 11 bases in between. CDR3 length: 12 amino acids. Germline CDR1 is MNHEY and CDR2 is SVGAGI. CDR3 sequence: CATLPRTGELFF. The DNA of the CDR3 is TGTGCCACCCTCCCGAGAACCGGGGAGCTGTTTTTT.

The CDR3 spells CASSAKTGTGNTIYF. CDR3 coding DNA: TGTGCCAGCAGCGCCAAGACAGGGACTGGAAACACCATATATTTT. The V and J genes are TRBV11-1 and TRBJ1-3, with TRBD1 matching over 7 bases. From germline, CDR1 is SGHAT and CDR2 FQDESV (reference sequence). The CDR3 has 15 residues. J gave up 2 bases and V 5 bases, and 6 bases lay outside the gene matches.

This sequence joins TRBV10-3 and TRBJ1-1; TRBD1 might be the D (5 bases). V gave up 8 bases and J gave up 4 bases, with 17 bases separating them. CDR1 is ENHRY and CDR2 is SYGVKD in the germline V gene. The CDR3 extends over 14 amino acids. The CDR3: CAIGGVAQGTEAFF. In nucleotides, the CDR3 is TGTGCCATCGGGGGGGTCGCGCAGGGCACTGAAGCTTTCTTT.

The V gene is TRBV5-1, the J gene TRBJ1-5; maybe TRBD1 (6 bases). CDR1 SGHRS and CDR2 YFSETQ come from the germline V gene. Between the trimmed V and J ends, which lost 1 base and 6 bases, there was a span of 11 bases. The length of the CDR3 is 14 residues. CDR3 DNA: TGCGCCAGCAGCTTGACAGGGTCAAGTCAGCCCCAGCATTTT. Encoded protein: CASSLTGSSQPQHF.

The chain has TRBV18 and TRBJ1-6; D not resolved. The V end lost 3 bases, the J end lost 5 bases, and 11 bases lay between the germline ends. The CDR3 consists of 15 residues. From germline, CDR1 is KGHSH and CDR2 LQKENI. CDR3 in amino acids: CASSPELKNNSPLHF. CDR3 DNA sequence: TGTGCCAGCTCACCTGAACTCAAGAATAATTCACCCCTCCACTTT.

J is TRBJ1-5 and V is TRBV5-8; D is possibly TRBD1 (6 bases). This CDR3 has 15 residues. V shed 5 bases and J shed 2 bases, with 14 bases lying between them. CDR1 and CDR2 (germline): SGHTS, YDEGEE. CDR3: CASRPTGLGNQPQHF. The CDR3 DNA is TGTGCCAGCAGACCCACAGGGTTGGGCAATCAGCCCCAGCATTTT.

CDR3: CASRFCPIEVPYYEQYF. The CDR3 DNA reads as TGTGCAAGTCGCTTCTGTCCCATCGAGGTTCCCTACTACGAGCAGTACTTC. The chain links TRBV12-2 to TRBJ2-7; the D call TRBD2 from the table was never checked on the DNA. TRBV12-2 counts as a pseudogene. The CDR3 contains 17 residues.